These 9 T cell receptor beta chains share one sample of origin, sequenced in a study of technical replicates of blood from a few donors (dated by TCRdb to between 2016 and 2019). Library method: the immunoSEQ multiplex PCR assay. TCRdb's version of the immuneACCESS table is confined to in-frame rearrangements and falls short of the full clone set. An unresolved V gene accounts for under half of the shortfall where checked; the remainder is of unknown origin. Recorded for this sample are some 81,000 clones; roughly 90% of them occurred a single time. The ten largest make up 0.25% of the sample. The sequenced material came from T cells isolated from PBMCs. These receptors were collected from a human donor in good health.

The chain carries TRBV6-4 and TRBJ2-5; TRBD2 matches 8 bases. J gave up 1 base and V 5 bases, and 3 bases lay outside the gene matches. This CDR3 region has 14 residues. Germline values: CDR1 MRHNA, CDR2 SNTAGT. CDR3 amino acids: CASSPSGLQETQYF. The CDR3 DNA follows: TGTGCCAGCAGTCCTAGCGGGCTCCAAGAGACCCAGTACTTC.

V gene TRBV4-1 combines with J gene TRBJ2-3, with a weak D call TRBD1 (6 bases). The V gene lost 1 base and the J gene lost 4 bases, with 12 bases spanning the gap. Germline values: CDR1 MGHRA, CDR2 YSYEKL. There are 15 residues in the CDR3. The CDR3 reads CASSQGGSGADTQYF. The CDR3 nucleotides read TGCGCCAGCAGCCAAGGGGGCTCAGGGGCAGATACGCAGTATTTT.

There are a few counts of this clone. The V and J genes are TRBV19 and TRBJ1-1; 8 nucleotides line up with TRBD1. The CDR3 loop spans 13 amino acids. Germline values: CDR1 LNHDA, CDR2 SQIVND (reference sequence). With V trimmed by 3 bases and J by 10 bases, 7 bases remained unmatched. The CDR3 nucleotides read TGTGCCAGTAGTATCCGACAGGGGATCGGAGCTTTCTTT. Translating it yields CASSIRQGIGAFF.

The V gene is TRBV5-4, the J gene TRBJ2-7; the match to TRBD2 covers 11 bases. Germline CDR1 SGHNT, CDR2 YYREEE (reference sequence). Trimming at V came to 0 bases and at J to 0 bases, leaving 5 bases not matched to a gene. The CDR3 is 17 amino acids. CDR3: CASSLGLAGGSSYEQYF. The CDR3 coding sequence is TGTGCCAGCAGCTTGGGGCTAGCGGGGGGAAGCTCCTACGAGCAGTACTTC.

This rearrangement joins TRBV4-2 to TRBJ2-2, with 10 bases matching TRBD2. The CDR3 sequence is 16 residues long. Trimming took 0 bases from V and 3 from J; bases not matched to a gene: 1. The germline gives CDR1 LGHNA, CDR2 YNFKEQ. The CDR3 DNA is TGTGCCAGCAGCCAAGAGACTAGCGGGTACACCGGGGAGCTGTTTTTT. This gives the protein CASSQETSGYTGELFF.

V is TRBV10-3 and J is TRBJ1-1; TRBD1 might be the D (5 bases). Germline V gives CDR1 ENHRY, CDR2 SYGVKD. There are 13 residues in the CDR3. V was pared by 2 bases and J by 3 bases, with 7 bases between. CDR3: CAISERGDTEAFF. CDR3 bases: TGTGCCATCAGTGAGCGGGGGGACACTGAAGCTTTCTTT.

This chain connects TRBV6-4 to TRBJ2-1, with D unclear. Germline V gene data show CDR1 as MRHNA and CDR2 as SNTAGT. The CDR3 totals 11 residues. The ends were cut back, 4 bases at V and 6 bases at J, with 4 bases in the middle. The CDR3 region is CASSGGNEQFF. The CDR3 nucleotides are TGTGCCAGCAGTGGCGGCAATGAGCAGTTCTTC.

CDR3 sequence (DNA): TGTGCCAGCAGCACCCGTCCCCACGGCGGGAGTTCCTACGAGCAGTACTTC. Protein: CASSTRPHGGSSYEQYF. The genes are TRBV7-9 and TRBJ2-7, with TRBD2 identical over 7 bases. The CDR3 covers 17 residues. J gave up 1 base and V 5 bases, and 14 bases lay outside the gene matches. Per germline, CDR1 SEHNR and CDR2 FQNEAQ (reference sequence). Variable domain in full (rest from reference TRBV7-9 and TRBJ2-7): DTGVSQNPRHKITKRGQNVTFRCDPISEHNRLYWYRQTLGQGPEFLTYFQNEAQLEKSRLLSDRFSAERPKGSFSTLEIQRTEQGDSAMYLCASSTRPHGGSSYEQYFGPGTRLTVT.

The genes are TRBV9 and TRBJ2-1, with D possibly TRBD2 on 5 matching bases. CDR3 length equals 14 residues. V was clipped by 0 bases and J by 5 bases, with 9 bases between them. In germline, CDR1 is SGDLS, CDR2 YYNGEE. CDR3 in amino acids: CASSVAEGNNEQFF. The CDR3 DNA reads TGTGCCAGCAGCGTAGCTGAGGGTAACAATGAGCAGTTCTTC.